Sequencing of this T cell receptor (beta chain) was carried out in a study of T cell responses to AZD1222 COVID-19 vaccine. Study observations and caveats: Baseline testing showed seropositivity in only 6 or 7 AZD1222 recipients. Epitopes outside B.1.351 and B.1.1.7 mutated regions reportedly drew nearly half of spike TCRs. Clonal diversity was possibly underestimated, and the donors were mostly white British, with more females. The study found vaccine-associated CD4 TCRs spanning spike, dominant at 160-218 and 743-854.

Some clones are missing from TCRdb's copy, which holds only in-frame ones; the method was immunoSEQ multiplex PCR. The sample lists 150,000 to 200,000 clones; about 89% were seen once. As to this clone: Its antigen is not identified.

The sequence was collected from an adult in good health. The sample was peripheral blood, taken on day 0 of MenACWY control vaccination.

The CDR3 region is CASSQVGLTYEQYF. The CDR3 nucleotides are TGCGCCAGCAGCCAAGTCGGACTGACCTACGAGCAGTACTTC. This sequence joins TRBV5-1 and TRBJ2-7, with D possibly matching TRBD2 (5 bases). The V gene lost 4 bases and the J gene lost 2 bases, with 13 bases spanning the gap. Looked up from germline, CDR1 is SGHRS and CDR2 is YFSETQ. The CDR3 covers 14 residues.